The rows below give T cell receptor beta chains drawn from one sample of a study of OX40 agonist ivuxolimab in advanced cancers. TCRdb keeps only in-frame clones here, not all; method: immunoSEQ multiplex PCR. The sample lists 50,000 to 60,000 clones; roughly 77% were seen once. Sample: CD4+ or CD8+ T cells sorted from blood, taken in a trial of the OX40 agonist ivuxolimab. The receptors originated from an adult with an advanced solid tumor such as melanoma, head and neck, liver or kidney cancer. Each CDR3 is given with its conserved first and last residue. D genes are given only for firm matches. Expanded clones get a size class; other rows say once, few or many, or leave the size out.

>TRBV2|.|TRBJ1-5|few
TGTGCCAGCAGTGACGATGGCAGGGTTTTTAGTAGCAATCAGCCCCAGCATTTT
CASSDDGRVFSSNQPQHF
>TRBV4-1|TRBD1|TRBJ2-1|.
TGCGCCAGCAGCCAAGATCCACAGGGGTTAAATGAGCAGTTCTTC
CASSQDPQGLNEQFF
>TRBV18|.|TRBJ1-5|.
TGTGCCAGCTCACAGGGGGGCGGCAATCAGCCCCAGCATTTT
CASSQGGGNQPQHF
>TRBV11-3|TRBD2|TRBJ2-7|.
TGTGCCAGCAGCCAAAGGGGGCTGGGACTAGCGGGAGTGTCCTACGAGCAGTACTTC
CASSQRGLGLAGVSYEQYF
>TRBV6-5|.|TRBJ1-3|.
TGTGCCAGCAGCTCTGGACAGCTGGGGGGAAACACCATATATTTT
CASSSGQLGGNTIYF
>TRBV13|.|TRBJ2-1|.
TGTGCCAGCAGCTTGAAAGGACACTACAATGAGCAGTTCTTC
CASSLKGHYNEQFF
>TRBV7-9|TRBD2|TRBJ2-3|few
TGTGCCAGCAGCCCACAAGCGGGGTGGGGGACAGATACGCAGTATTTT
CASSPQAGWGTDTQYF
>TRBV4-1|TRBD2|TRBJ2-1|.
TGCGCCAGCAGCCCGCGGGGGAACGCCTACAATGAGCAGTTCTTC
CASSPRGNAYNEQFF
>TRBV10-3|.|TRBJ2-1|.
TGTGCCATCAGTGATTATGTGGGGGGGGCGGACAATGAGCAGTTCTTC
CAISDYVGGADNEQFF
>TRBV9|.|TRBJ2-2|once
TGTGCCAGCAGCGTAGACATAATGCTTAACACCGGGGAGCTGTTTTTT
CASSVDIMLNTGELFF
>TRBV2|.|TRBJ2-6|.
TGTGCCAGCGATTTGGCGTCTGGGGCCAACGTCCTGACTTTC
CASDLASGANVLTF
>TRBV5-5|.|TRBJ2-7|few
TGTGCCAGCAGCTCGGCCAGCAGGCTCCTGAGTGAGCAGTACTTC
CASSSASRLLSEQYF
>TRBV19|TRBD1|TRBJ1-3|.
TGTGCCAGTAGTGCCCCCGGGACAGGTATCTCTGGAAACACCATATATTTT
CASSAPGTGISGNTIYF
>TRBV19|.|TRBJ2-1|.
TGTGCCAGTAGTACTCCCTTCGGAGAAGAGCAGTTCTTC
CASSTPFGEEQFF
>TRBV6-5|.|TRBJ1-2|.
TGTGCCAGCAGTTACATACGACGCCCCTATGGCTACACCTTC
CASSYIRRPYGYTF
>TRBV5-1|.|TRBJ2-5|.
TGCGCCAGCAGCTTGGGAAACGGGGGAGAGCAAGAGACCCAGTACTTC
CASSLGNGGEQETQYF
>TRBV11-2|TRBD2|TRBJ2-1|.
TGTGCCAGCAGCCGAACCGGGACTACCTCAAATGAGCAGTTCTTC
CASSRTGTTSNEQFF
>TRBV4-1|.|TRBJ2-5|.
TGCGCCAGCAGCCTGACTCTGGGGGAGACCCAGTACTTC
CASSLTLGETQYF
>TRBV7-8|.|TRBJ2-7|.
TGTGCCAGCAGCCCCCTAGCGCTCAGCTCCTACGAGCAGTACTTC
CASSPLALSSYEQYF
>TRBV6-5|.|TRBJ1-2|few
TGTGCCAGCAGGCAGGGGTCTGGGGGGTATGGCTACACCTTC
CASRQGSGGYGYTF
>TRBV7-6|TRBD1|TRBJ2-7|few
TGTGCCAGCAGCTCATTACAGGGGGCTGAGGTCTACGAGCAGTACTTC
CASSSLQGAEVYEQYF
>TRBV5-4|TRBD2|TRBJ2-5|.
TGTGCCAGCAGCTTGGGGACTAGCGGGGGAGAGACCCAGTACTTC
CASSLGTSGGETQYF
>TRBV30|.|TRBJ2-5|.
TGTGCCTGGAGTGTAGGGCAGAGCAGACCCCCGTACTTC
CAWSVGQSRPPYF
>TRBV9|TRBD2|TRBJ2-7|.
TGTGCCAGCAGCGCTGGGACTAGCGAAACCGAGCAGTACTTC
CASSAGTSETEQYF